The 25 T cell receptor beta chains listed next were all sequenced from one sample in a study of cytomegalovirus exposure and HLA in healthy donors. The PCR made use of 60 Vbeta and 13 Jbeta primers. Some clones are missing from TCRdb's copy, which holds only in-frame ones; the method was immunoSEQ multiplex PCR. Here the sample spans about 90,000 clones, approximately 60% being singletons. Sequencing used PBMCs. The source is a woman in her twenties or thirties in good health and CMV-seropositive.

The rearrangement joins TRBV10-3 to TRBJ2-3, with 7 bases identical to TRBD1. Per germline, CDR1 ENHRY and CDR2 SYGVKD. CDR3 length: 13 residues. The V and J ends lost 10 bases and 1 base, in that order; junction bases with no gene match: 5. The CDR3, as DNA: TGTGCCACCGGGACAGCAGGCACAGATACGCAGTATTTT. Amino acids: CATGTAGTDTQYF.

The rearrangement uses TRBV19 and TRBJ1-6; 7 bases map to TRBD1. There are 14 residues in the CDR3. Germline loops: CDR1 LNHDA, CDR2 SQIVND (reference sequence). The J segment lost 6 bases and the V segment lost 10 bases, leaving 9 bases of the junction unmatched. The CDR3 DNA reads as TGTGCCACCCAACAGGGGAATGTTAATTCACCCCTCCACTTT. Protein sequence: CATQQGNVNSPLHF.

This chain links TRBV5-6 with TRBJ2-7; a weak D match, TRBD1 (6 bases). The CDR3 covers 14 residues. CDR1 SGHDT and CDR2 YYEEEE come from the germline V gene. V gave up 1 base and J gave up 0 bases, with 8 bases separating them. CDR3 loop: CASSLQGPSYEQYF. The CDR3 DNA reads TGTGCCAGCAGCTTGCAGGGGCCCTCCTACGAGCAGTACTTC.

This chain uses TRBV18 with TRBJ2-5, with D possibly matching TRBD2 (5 bases). Trimming stripped 2 bases from V and 2 bases from J, with 12 bases between. CDR3 length equals 15 residues. CDR1 and CDR2 (germline): KGHSH, LQKENI. CDR3 sequence (DNA): TGTGCCAGCTCACCAGCCGGACTCCATCAAGAGACCCAGTACTTC. This translates into CASSPAGLHQETQYF. Together with reference TRBV18 and TRBJ2-5, the CDR3 gives the full variable domain: NAGVMQNPRHLVRRRGQEARLRCSPMKGHSHVYWYRQLPEEGLKFMVYLQKENIIDESGMPKERFSAEFPKEGPSILRIQQVVRGDSAAYFCASSPAGLHQETQYFGPGTRLLVL.

Details on this clone: Other DNA variants within this sample encode the same CDR3. The chain uses TRBV28 and TRBJ1-2; D possibly corresponds to TRBD1 (6 bases). V lost 6 bases, J lost 7 bases, and 18 bases lay in between. Germline CDR1 MDHEN, CDR2 SYDVKM. The length of the CDR3 is 14 residues. The CDR3 spells CASRLPGGAGGYTF. DNA of the CDR3: TGTGCCAGCAGGCTACCGGGGGGGGCCGGTGGCTACACCTTC.

The chain carries TRBV4-3 and TRBJ1-2; 8 nucleotides agree with TRBD1. V lost 4 bases and J lost 4; bases outside the gene matches: 8. The germline CDR1 and CDR2 sequences are LGHNA and YSLEER. CDR3 length: 15 residues. For the CDR3, the DNA is TGCGCCAGCAGCCCTACTCAGGGGGCGACCTATGGCTACACCTTC. Translating gives CASSPTQGATYGYTF.

The J gene is TRBJ1-4, the V gene TRBV5-4; TRBD1 aligns across 8 bases. Looked up from germline, CDR1 is SGHNT and CDR2 is YYREEE (reference sequence). The CDR3 has 15 amino acids. V shed 4 bases, J shed 7 bases, and the junction held 9 bases outside the gene matches. CDR3 nucleotides: TGTGCCAGCAGCCCGGACAGGGCGGGGAGTGAAAAACTGTTTTTT. Translated, it gives CASSPDRAGSEKLFF.

The sample holds one count of this clone. The chain joins TRBV28 to TRBJ1-5; D is possibly TRBD1 (5 bases). There are 16 residues in the CDR3. Trimming took 6 bases from V and 9 from J, leaving 24 bases between them. In germline, CDR1 is MDHEN, CDR2 SYDVKM. CDR3 region: CASSLKGLRRYRPQHF. Here the CDR3 DNA reads TGTGCCAGCAGCCTCAAGGGACTCCGCAGGTATCGGCCCCAGCATTTT.

The rearrangement joins TRBV6-6 to TRBJ1-4; a weak D match, TRBD1 (5 bases). V was cut by 6 bases and J by 10 bases, with 21 bases left in between. Per germline, CDR1 MNHNY and CDR2 SVGAGI (reference sequence). The CDR3 covers 15 residues. Here the CDR3 reads CASSPPGRGAGKLFF. CDR3 nucleotide sequence: TGTGCCAGCAGCCCCCCAGGGAGGGGCGCGGGAAAACTGTTTTTT.

The chain combines TRBV13 with TRBJ2-1; 9 nucleotides match TRBD1. Per the germline V gene, CDR1 is PRHDT and CDR2 is FYEKMQ (reference sequence). The ends lost 7 bases at V and 7 bases at J; junction bases unmatched: 5. The CDR3 length is 13 residues. CDR3 sequence reads: CASTPDRGNEQFF. For the CDR3, the DNA is TGTGCCAGCACCCCGGACAGGGGAAATGAGCAGTTCTTC.

The chain uses TRBV4-1 and TRBJ1-1, with TRBD1 matching 8 bases. The CDR3 consists of 16 residues. The germline CDR1 and CDR2 sequences are MGHRA and YSYEKL. J gave up 5 bases and V 4 bases, and 12 bases lay outside the gene matches. The CDR3 here is CASSPILGQGWTEAFF. The CDR3 DNA is TGCGCCAGCAGCCCTATATTAGGACAGGGTTGGACTGAAGCTTTCTTT.

This clone was observed a handful of times. V gene TRBV11-2 combines with J gene TRBJ2-7; no clear D. The CDR3 covers 12 residues. V shed 0 bases and J shed 7 bases, with 7 bases lying between them. Germline V gene lookup returns CDR1 SGHAT and CDR2 FQNNGV. CDR3 protein: CASSLDRLEQYF. DNA for the CDR3: TGTGCCAGCAGCTTAGACCGACTGGAGCAGTACTTC.

The chain joins TRBV7-2 to TRBJ1-2; tentative D call: TRBD1 (5 bases). This CDR3 contains 15 residues. The germline V and J ends were trimmed by 1 base and 2 bases, with 11 bases remaining between them. Germline V gene sequence: CDR1 SGHTA, CDR2 FQGNSA. The CDR3 region is CASSLVGGENYGYTF. CDR3 in DNA: TGTGCCAGCAGCTTAGTCGGGGGGGAAAACTATGGCTACACCTTC.

This chain uses TRBV7-9 with TRBJ2-1, with TRBD2 as a possible D gene (6 bases). CDR3 length: 15 amino acids. Between the trimmed V and J ends, which lost 3 bases and 9 bases, there was a span of 18 bases. Germline loops: CDR1 SEHNR, CDR2 FQNEAQ (reference sequence). The CDR3 protein is CASSFSGTQRGEQFF. CDR3 DNA sequence: TGTGCCAGCAGCTTTTCCGGGACTCAAAGGGGTGAGCAGTTCTTC.

This sequence joins TRBV5-1 and TRBJ2-1; the D gene is possibly TRBD1 (5 bases). CDR3 size: 12 residues. Trimming stripped 4 bases from V and 11 bases from J, with 13 bases between. CDR1 is SGHRS and CDR2 is YFSETQ in the germline V gene. CDR3 loop: CASSADTVKQFF. CDR3 nucleotides: TGCGCCAGCAGCGCGGACACCGTCAAGCAGTTCTTC.

CDR3 in DNA: TGCGCCAGCAGTCCGCGGGGGGGCCCTCCGTACGAGCAGTACTTC. Encoded protein: CASSPRGGPPYEQYF. The V and J genes are TRBV10-1 and TRBJ2-7, with 9 bases fitting TRBD2. This CDR3 comprises 15 residues. Germline-derived CDR1 and CDR2 are WNHNN and SYGVQD (reference sequence). Germline trimming cut 5 bases from V and 4 bases from J; bases unmatched to any gene: 9.

The V gene is TRBV19, the J gene TRBJ1-1, with a possible D match to TRBD1 (5 bases). The length of the CDR3 is 14 residues. Germline assignment: CDR1 LNHDA and CDR2 SQIVND (reference sequence). The V end was cut by 4 bases, the J end by 0 bases, with 9 bases between. CDR3 region: CASSTGSVNTEAFF. In DNA form, the CDR3 reads TGTGCCAGTAGTACAGGGTCGGTGAACACTGAAGCTTTCTTT.

CDR3 DNA sequence: TGTGCCAGCAGTTTTATAGTGGAGGGCCTGACCTACGAGCAGTACTTC. Its translation: CASSFIVEGLTYEQYF. V gene TRBV27 combines with J gene TRBJ2-5; tentative D call: TRBD2 (6 bases). The J call may be incorrect, as the DNA end agrees better with TRBJ2-7. In germline, CDR1 is MNHEY, CDR2 SMNVEV (reference sequence). CDR3 size: 16 residues.

The J gene is TRBJ2-5, the V gene TRBV5-8; TRBD2 agrees at 8 bases. The CDR3 runs to 14 residues. The ends lost 6 bases at V and 7 bases at J; junction bases unmatched: 11. From germline, CDR1 is SGHTS and CDR2 YDEGEE. Written as DNA, the CDR3 is TGTGCCAGCACAGGAGCGGGGCTAGCGGGGACCCAGTACTTC. It specifies CASTGAGLAGTQYF.

This clone was found once. The V and J genes are TRBV5-1 and TRBJ2-5, with 10 positions matching TRBD2. The CDR3 extends over 14 amino acids. V lost 8 bases to trimming and J lost 5 bases; unmatched junction nucleotides: 9. Germline lookup yields CDR1 SGHRS and CDR2 YFSETQ. The CDR3 coding sequence is TGCGCCAGTAAAAGCGGGGGGGCCTTTGAGACCCAGTACTTC. Its protein is CASKSGGAFETQYF.

The chain uses TRBV6-1 and TRBJ2-4; D perhaps matches TRBD2 (6 bases). Germline loops: CDR1 MNHNS, CDR2 SASEGT. The CDR3 covers 17 residues. The V and J ends lost 4 bases and 6 bases respectively, with 22 bases between them. The DNA for the CDR3 is TGTGCCAGCAGTGCATTGGAGGGGATGGGGGTCGGAAACATTCAGTACTTC. Its translation is CASSALEGMGVGNIQYF.

CDR3 nucleotides: TGTGCCAGCTCGCCCGACAGGGACCATGGCTACACCTTC. Protein product: CASSPDRDHGYTF. V is TRBV18 and J is TRBJ1-2, with 7 bases identical to TRBD1. The ends lost 6 bases at V and 6 bases at J; junction bases unmatched: 7. The CDR3 has 13 amino acids. Germline V gene sequence: CDR1 KGHSH, CDR2 LQKENI. Full variable domain (rest looked up from reference TRBV18 and TRBJ1-2): NAGVMQNPRHLVRRRGQEARLRCSPMKGHSHVYWYRQLPEEGLKFMVYLQKENIIDESGMPKERFSAEFPKEGPSILRIQQVVRGDSAAYFCASSPDRDHGYTFGSGTRLTVV.

This clone has just a few counts. V and J are TRBV19 and TRBJ1-1; unclear D gene. The V and J ends lost 6 bases and 4 bases respectively, with 6 bases between them. Germline V gives CDR1 LNHDA, CDR2 SQIVND (reference sequence). The CDR3 is 11 amino acids. CDR3 region: CASRYSTEAFF. CDR3 bases: TGTGCCAGTAGGTACAGCACTGAAGCTTTCTTT.

J is TRBJ2-5 and V is TRBV5-1; TRBD2 agrees at 14 bases. Germline V CDR1 and CDR2: SGHRS, YFSETQ. V trimming: 4 bases; J trimming: 5 bases; junction bases outside the gene matches: 7. The CDR3 covers 16 residues. CDR3 residues: CASSQGLAGGRETQYF. DNA for the CDR3: TGCGCCAGCAGCCAAGGACTAGCGGGGGGCAGGGAGACCCAGTACTTC.

The rearrangement links TRBV28 to TRBJ2-3; D is possibly TRBD1 (5 bases). V lost 10 bases, J lost 8 bases, and 13 bases lay in between. The CDR3 runs 11 residues. Germline V gene sequence: CDR1 MDHEN, CDR2 SYDVKM. CDR3 amino acids: CAISGRGTQYF. The CDR3 DNA follows: TGTGCCATCTCTGGTAGGGGTACGCAGTATTTT.